This TCR beta chain was documented in a study of Graves' ophthalmopathy and Graves' hyperthyroidism. Study information: Peripheral blood was gathered at the point of initial diagnosis, before any treatment started. Study conclusions and caveats: The model flagged ophthalmopathy progression at more than 60% sensitivity and 72.22% specificity.

RNA transcripts were the source from which TCR beta CDR3 regions were amplified. The first-round RT-PCR employed HTBI primers together with the Qiagen OneStep RT-PCR kit. A multiplex PCR was then performed as the second round. TCRdb analysed the multiplex PCR reads with MiXCR anew, one entry per CDR3 protein. There are hundreds of thousands of distinct CDR3 sequences in the sample; approximately 39% occur only once, and 2.5% to 3.5% lies in the top ten. Trimming took 9 bases from V and 2 from J, leaving 11 bases between them. The CDR3 is 13 amino acids. CDR1 and CDR2 from the germline V gene are MNHEY and SVGAGI. In its sample, this clonotype was seen once. Its antigen is currently unknown.

The sequence derives from an adult man with Graves' ophthalmopathy. V gene TRBV6-5 combines with J gene TRBJ1-3; weak D call: TRBD1 (5 bases). Sequenced: peripheral blood. The CDR3 DNA reads as TGTGCCAGAGACCAGGGCCCTGGAAACACCATATATTTT. Translation: CARDQGPGNTIYF.